This T cell receptor beta chain stems from a study of shared T cell receptors in the human thymus. The germline V and J ends were trimmed by 2 bases and 4 bases, with 12 bases remaining between them. The CDR3 consists of 15 residues. Germline V gene sequence: CDR1 MDHEN, CDR2 SYDVKM. The method was immunoSEQ multiplex PCR; TCRdb's version includes in-frame clones alone and lacks a portion of them. The sample carries some 720,000 clones, approximately 88% recorded once. This sample also belongs to another study, concerning human thymus T cells. As that study records: The donors were infants in Finland with congenital heart defects, otherwise immunologically healthy. Corrective heart surgery yielded resections, and these provided the thymus tissue. Related research reported highly overlapping thymic repertoires among unrelated individuals.

The source material was thymocytes. The sequence derives from a boy less than two years old with a congenital heart defect. This chain joins TRBV28 and TRBJ2-1; D might be TRBD2 (6 bases). CDR3 in amino acids: CASSLLRDSYNEQFF. The CDR3 DNA sequence: TGTGCCAGCAGTTTACTGCGGGATTCGTACAATGAGCAGTTCTTC. The complete variable domain, with remaining parts taken from reference TRBV28 and TRBJ2-1, reads DVKVTQSSRYLVKRTGEKVFLECVQDMDHENMFWYRQDPGLGLRLIYFSYDVKMKEKGDIPEGYSVSREKKERFSLILESASTNQTSMYLCASSLLRDSYNEQFFGPGTRLTVL.